The rows below give T cell receptor beta chains drawn from one sample of a study of T cells in tumors after PD-1 blockade. TCRdb keeps only in-frame clones here, not all; method: immunoSEQ multiplex PCR. The sample consists of 4,000 to 5,000 clones, roughly three fifths of them appearing once. The sample consisted of tumor tissue, taken after anti-PD-1 treatment. These TCRs come from a human donor with basal cell carcinoma. Both conserved end residues are part of each CDR3. The order of the fields is D gene, V gene, clone size, J gene, CDR3 DNA, CDR3 protein. D genes are given only for firm matches. The listing skips clone size in some rows; elsewhere it reads once, few, many or a size class.

>TRBD2|TRBV27|NA|TRBJ2-2
TGTGCCAGCAAAAGGGAGAGCGGGGGCCGGGTCGGGGAGCTGTTTTTT
CASKRESGGRVGELFF
>TRBD2|TRBV6-5|NA|TRBJ2-1
TGTGCCAGCAGGCCAGGGCGGGAGGCCAATACGGCGCAGTTCTTC
CASRPGREANTAQFF
>TRBD1|TRBV27|NA|TRBJ1-1
TGTGCCAGCAGTTCCCGACAGGGGGCCCTTTTGAACACTGAAGCTTTCTTT
CASSSRQGALLNTEAFF
>NA|TRBV9|NA|TRBJ2-2
TGTGCCAGCAGCGTAGGAGGGGGGGCGAACACCGGGGAGCTGTTTTTT
CASSVGGGANTGELFF
>NA|TRBV9|NA|TRBJ1-1
TGTGCCAGCAGCGGAGGTCTGGGGAACACTGAAGCTTTCTTT
CASSGGLGNTEAFF
>TRBD1|TRBV7-2|NA|TRBJ1-2
TGTGCCAGCAGCTTAACCCCCGGGACAGGCTATGGCTACACCTTC
CASSLTPGTGYGYTF
>NA|TRBV27|NA|TRBJ1-3
TGTGCCAGCAGTTTATCGATGGGGGGAGCAAGCACCATATATTTT
CASSLSMGGASTIYF
>TRBD2|TRBV5-1|NA|TRBJ2-3
TGCGCCAGCAGCTTGAATAGCGGGCTCGCAGATACGCAGTATTTT
CASSLNSGLADTQYF
>TRBD1|TRBV19|NA|TRBJ2-7
TGTGCCAGTAGTACGACAGGGGGCTATTACGAGCAGTACTTC
CASSTTGGYYEQYF
>NA|TRBV6-5|NA|TRBJ1-1
TGTGCCAGCAGGGCTGGACCGACTGCGAACACTGAAGCTTTCTTT
CASRAGPTANTEAFF
>NA|TRBV7-7|large|TRBJ1-3
TGTGCTAGCAGTCAGGACATTAACTCTGGAAACACCATATATTTT
CASSQDINSGNTIYF